Listed below are T cell receptor beta chains from one sample, sequenced in a study of PD-1 blockade in classical Hodgkin lymphoma. Profiling relied on immunoSEQ multiplex PCR, and the TCRdb table lists in-frame clones only, not all of them. The sample consists of under 30,000 clones, around 84% of them appearing once. The input for sequencing was peripheral blood mononuclear cells (PBMCs), taken before the fourth cycle of nivolumab. These TCRs come from a human donor with classical Hodgkin lymphoma. Both conserved end residues are part of each CDR3. A D gene is named only where the DNA matches it firmly. Expanded clones are given a class, and other clones once, few, many or no size at all.

TRBJ2-7,TRBV4-1,TRBD2,NA,CASSQGVAGVREQYF,TGCGCCAGCAGCCAAGGAGTAGCGGGAGTACGGGAGCAGTACTTC
TRBJ1-1,TRBV4-3,NA,NA,CASSQQTGYTEAFF,TGCGCCAGCAGCCAACAAACAGGGTACACTGAAGCTTTCTTT
TRBJ1-1,TRBV2,NA,NA,CASSVETNTEAFF,TGTGCCAGCAGTGTGGAGACGAACACTGAAGCTTTCTTT
TRBJ2-1,TRBV10-3,NA,NA,CAISEPGESSYNEQFF,TGTGCCATCAGTGAGCCCGGGGAGAGCTCCTACAATGAGCAGTTCTTC
TRBJ1-1,TRBV6-5,NA,NA,CASSWKGFSTEAFF,TGTGCCAGCAGTTGGAAGGGGTTTAGCACTGAAGCTTTCTTT
TRBJ1-2,TRBV30,TRBD1,once,CAWSVGTGGNGYTF,TGTGCCTGGAGTGTTGGGACAGGGGGAAATGGCTACACCTTC
TRBJ1-2,TRBV14,NA,few,CASSQGGNYGYTF,TGTGCCAGCAGCCAAGGGGGGAACTATGGCTACACCTTC
TRBJ1-5,TRBV6-1,NA,NA,CASSGVQGLRNQPQHF,TGTGCCAGCAGTGGCGTCCAGGGTTTGCGCAATCAGCCCCAGCATTTT
TRBJ2-1,TRBV6-4,NA,NA,CASSALREDNEQFF,TGTGCCAGCAGTGCCCTCCGCGAGGATAATGAGCAGTTCTTC
TRBJ2-1,TRBV19,TRBD2,NA,CASSVNSGGFYGEQFF,TGTGCCAGTAGTGTTAATAGCGGGGGGTTTTACGGTGAGCAGTTCTTC
TRBJ2-1,TRBV11-2,TRBD2,NA,CASSLRAGGHSYNEQFF,TGTGCCAGCAGCTTACGGGCGGGGGGCCACTCCTACAATGAGCAGTTCTTC
TRBJ2-7,TRBV27,NA,once,CASSFAGTSEQYF,TGTGCCAGCAGTTTCGCAGGGACAAGCGAGCAGTACTTC
TRBJ1-2,TRBV10-1,NA,once,CASSDSLSRKTYGYTF,TGCGCCAGCAGTGACAGCTTAAGTCGAAAGACCTATGGCTACACCTTC
TRBJ1-5,TRBV29-1,NA,once,CSVRQDSNQPQHF,TGCAGCGTACGACAGGATAGCAATCAGCCCCAGCATTTT
TRBJ2-7,TRBV28,NA,NA,CASSLSLGTYEQYF,TGTGCCAGCAGTTTATCGTTGGGGACCTACGAGCAGTACTTC
TRBJ2-3,TRBV11-3,TRBD2,NA,CASSFTSGIADTQYF,TGTGCCAGCAGCTTTACTAGCGGTATTGCAGATACGCAGTATTTT
TRBJ2-1,TRBV9,TRBD2,NA,CASSEGLASVEQFF,TGTGCCAGCAGCGAGGGACTAGCATCCGTTGAGCAGTTCTTC
TRBJ2-2,TRBV19,NA,NA,CASTPLGGRELFF,TGTGCCAGTACCCCTCTTGGGGGTAGGGAGCTGTTTTTT
TRBJ2-7,TRBV7-8,TRBD2,NA,CASTKTAGGATYEQYF,TGTGCCAGCACAAAGACGGCGGGAGGGGCAACCTACGAGCAGTACTTC
TRBJ2-6,TRBV5-1,NA,NA,CASSLAGSTGSGANVLTF,TGCGCCAGCAGCTTGGCCGGTTCCACAGGGTCTGGGGCCAACGTCCTGACTTTC
TRBJ2-7,TRBV9,TRBD2,NA,CASSPGTSGGNYEQYF,TGTGCCAGCAGCCCTGGGACTAGCGGGGGAAACTACGAGCAGTACTTC
TRBJ1-2,TRBV9,TRBD1,NA,CASSDGQVINYGYTF,TGTGCCAGCAGCGACGGACAGGTGATTAACTATGGCTACACCTTC
TRBJ2-7,TRBV2,TRBD2,NA,CASSEGRASGSYEQYF,TGTGCCAGCAGTGAAGGTCGGGCTAGCGGGAGTTACGAGCAGTACTTC
TRBJ2-7,TRBV9,NA,NA,CASSVADPSYEQYF,TGTGCCAGCAGCGTAGCTGACCCGAGTTACGAGCAGTACTTC
TRBJ1-4,TRBV4-1,TRBD1,once,CASSQVGTGTEKLFF,TGCGCCAGCAGCCAAGTGGGGACAGGGACTGAAAAACTGTTTTTT
TRBJ1-4,TRBV28,NA,NA,CASSPGVAEKLFF,TGTGCCAGCAGTCCGGGAGTCGCTGAAAAACTGTTTTTT